Listed below are T cell receptor beta chains from one sample, sequenced in a study of cytomegalovirus exposure and HLA in healthy donors. TCRdb's table, derived via immunoSEQ multiplex PCR, lists solely in-frame clones and lacks some. The profile shows fewer than 250,000 clones, roughly 83% of them singletons. Sequenced sample: PBMCs. These receptors were taken from a woman aged 50 to 65 in good health and CMV-seronegative. Both conserved end residues are part of each CDR3. The D gene is left open where the match is weak. A clone size is listed for some rows: how often the clone was seen (once, few, many), or a class if it is expanded.

D gene	J gene	clone size	V gene	CDR3 DNA	CDR3 protein
NA	TRBJ1-2	NA	TRBV28	TGTGCCAGCACCCCGCCGGGGTACGATCAAGGCTACACCTTC	CASTPPGYDQGYTF
TRBD1	TRBJ1-2	NA	TRBV6-4	TGTGCCAGCACCCCCGGTCGGACAGGGGAAGTCTATGGCTACACCTTC	CASTPGRTGEVYGYTF
NA	TRBJ2-3	NA	TRBV7-7	TGTGCTAGCAGCGCGGGACAGAGGCGCACAGATACGCAGTATTTT	CASSAGQRRTDTQYF
NA	TRBJ2-5	NA	TRBV5-1	TGCGCCAGCAGCTTGGCCACCGATTTCGGGATGGAGACCCAGTACTTC	CASSLATDFGMETQYF
NA	TRBJ1-6	few	TRBV19	TGTGCCAGCAACACAGGGATGTATAATTCACCCCTCCACTTT	CASNTGMYNSPLHF
TRBD2	TRBJ2-2	NA	TRBV15	TGTGCCACCAGCAGAGAGGGGTCGGGGATAGCGGGGGGGCCGAACACCGGGGAGCTGTTTTTT	CATSREGSGIAGGPNTGELFF
TRBD1	TRBJ1-2	NA	TRBV14	TGTGCCAGCAGTGAACTCTCCGGGACAGGACTCAACTATGGCTACACCTTC	CASSELSGTGLNYGYTF
TRBD1	TRBJ2-7	NA	TRBV28	TGTGCCAGCAGTTTGACAGGGGGCGGAAACGAGCAGTACTTC	CASSLTGGGNEQYF
NA	TRBJ2-5	NA	TRBV5-1	TGCGCCAGCAGCTTGGCTACAGTGGAGACCCAGTACTTC	CASSLATVETQYF
TRBD1	TRBJ1-1	NA	TRBV28	TGTGCCAGCCGCAACAGGACAGGGGTAGAGGACACTGAAGCTTTCTTT	CASRNRTGVEDTEAFF
NA	TRBJ2-7	NA	TRBV5-6	TGTGCCAGCAGCCCGCAGGTTAGCTCCTACGAGCAGTACTTC	CASSPQVSSYEQYF
NA	TRBJ1-3	NA	TRBV25-1	TGTGCCAGCATAGGGACTTTCGGAAACACCATATATTTT	CASIGTFGNTIYF
NA	TRBJ1-1	NA	TRBV19	TGTGCCAGTAGTAAGGGGATGAACACTGAAGCTTTCTTT	CASSKGMNTEAFF
TRBD2	TRBJ2-5	NA	TRBV9	TGTGCCAGCAGCAAGGGACTAGCGGGCCAAGAGACCCAGTACTTC	CASSKGLAGQETQYF
NA	TRBJ1-2	NA	TRBV9	TGTGCCAGCAGCGTAGGTTCAGGGAACTATGGCTACACCTTC	CASSVGSGNYGYTF
NA	TRBJ1-6	NA	TRBV11-2	TGTGCCAGCAGCTTTGTAACAGATTATAATTCACCCCTCCACTTT	CASSFVTDYNSPLHF
NA	TRBJ2-6	NA	TRBV10-3	TGTGCCATCAGTGAGGCCCGGAGTAGGGGGGCCAACGTCCTGACTTTC	CAISEARSRGANVLTF
NA	TRBJ2-3	NA	TRBV5-1	TGCGCCAGCAGCAATATCTTTTTCGATACGCAGTATTTT	CASSNIFFDTQYF
NA	TRBJ2-7	NA	TRBV5-8	TGTGCCAGCAGCCAGGGCTTCCCTCTCTACGAGCAGTACTTC	CASSQGFPLYEQYF
TRBD1	TRBJ2-7	NA	TRBV7-2	TGTGCCAGCAGCTTATCCGGGACAGACCGATACGAGCAGTACTTC	CASSLSGTDRYEQYF
NA	TRBJ1-5	NA	TRBV15	TGTGCCACGCGGGGCAGGAAAATCGATCAGCCCCAGCATTTT	CATRGRKIDQPQHF
NA	TRBJ1-4	NA	TRBV7-2	TGTGCCAGCAGCGTTCGGGGTAGAACTAATGAAAAACTGTTTTTT	CASSVRGRTNEKLFF
NA	TRBJ1-3	NA	TRBV4-3	TGCGCCAGCAGCCAAGGGCAGGGGCTAAACACCATATATTTT	CASSQGQGLNTIYF
TRBD2	TRBJ2-1	NA	TRBV15	TGTGCCACCAGCAGAGATGTAGCAGCGGGGGGGCTCAATGAGCAGTTCTTC	CATSRDVAAGGLNEQFF
TRBD1	TRBJ2-7	NA	TRBV5-6	TGTGCCAGCAGCTTGAACGGACTGGGACAGGCCGACGAGCAGTACTTC	CASSLNGLGQADEQYF
NA	TRBJ1-6	NA	TRBV6-5	TGTGCCAGCAAAAGCGGGCCCAATTCACCCCTCCACTTT	CASKSGPNSPLHF
TRBD1	TRBJ1-1	once	TRBV7-3	TGTGCCAGCAGCGCCGGACAGGGGAACACTGAAGCTTTCTTT	CASSAGQGNTEAFF
NA	TRBJ1-1	few	TRBV7-9	TGTGCCAGCAGCCCCACAGGGAGCCCGAACACTGAAGCTTTCTTT	CASSPTGSPNTEAFF
NA	TRBJ2-1	NA	TRBV6-5	TGTGCCAGCAGTTACTCGACTTACAATGAGCAGTTCTTC	CASSYSTYNEQFF
TRBD1	TRBJ1-2	once	TRBV6-4	TGTGCCAGCAGTGTCGAACAGGGGGCTAACTATGGCTACACCTTC	CASSVEQGANYGYTF
NA	TRBJ1-1	NA	TRBV9	TGTGCCAGCAGCGTAGCCCATGGGCCCCTCACTGAAGCTTTCTTT	CASSVAHGPLTEAFF
NA	TRBJ2-5	NA	TRBV19	TGTGCCACCAGGTCAGGAGAGACCCAGTACTTC	CATRSGETQYF